These 15 T cell receptor beta chains originate from one sample sequenced in a study of T cells after yellow fever vaccination. One entry per CDR3 protein, called by TCRdb with MiXCR from the 5' RACE reads. The data show some 350,000 distinct CDR3 sequences, about 8.7% seen once. Source: PBMCs, taken on the day of the first yellow fever vaccination. The receptors originated from a man between 18 and 35 years old who received the YFV17D yellow fever vaccine.

V gene TRBV12-3 or TRBV12-4 combines with J gene TRBJ2-3, with D unresolved. The CDR3 has 11 residues. The V end lost 8 bases, the J end lost 6 bases, and 9 bases lay between the germline ends. This CDR3 reads CASRLADTQYF. In nucleotides, the CDR3 is TGTGCCAGCCGACTCGCGGATACGCAGTATTTT.

CDR3 bases: TGCGCCAGCAGCTTAAACCCTACGGGGGTGAACACCGGGGAGCTGTTTTTT. It codes for CASSLNPTGVNTGELFF. The V call is TRBV5-1, the J call TRBJ2-2; D is possibly TRBD2 (6 bases). From germline, CDR1 is SGHRS and CDR2 YFSETQ. Trimming removed 2 bases from V and 1 base from J, with 15 bases in between. This CDR3 region has 17 residues. The whole variable domain, filled in from reference TRBV5-1 and TRBJ2-2, reads KAGVTQTPRYLIKTRGQQVTLSCSPISGHRSVSWYQQTPGQGLQFLFEYFSETQRNKGNFPGRFSGRQFSNSRSEMNVSTLELGDSALYLCASSLNPTGVNTGELFFGEGSRLTVL.

The V and J genes are TRBV28 and TRBJ2-7; TRBD1 agrees at 9 bases. Germline V gene sequence: CDR1 MDHEN, CDR2 SYDVKM. This CDR3 is 14 amino acids long. The V segment lost 6 bases and the J segment 3 bases; nucleotides outside the gene matches: 6. CDR3 sequence: CASSVGQGIYEQYV. CDR3 sequence (DNA): TGTGCCAGCAGCGTGGGACAGGGCATCTACGAGCAGTACGTC.

This clonotype was observed at least ten times. V gene TRBV4-1 combines with J gene TRBJ1-5, with D possibly TRBD1 on 5 matching bases. The V and J ends lost 0 bases and 4 bases respectively, with 10 bases between them. From germline, CDR1 is MGHRA and CDR2 YSYEKL. This CDR3 comprises 15 residues. The CDR3 DNA follows: TGCGCCAGCAGCCAAGACGAGGCAGGGAATCAGCCCCAGCATTTT. This gives the protein CASSQDEAGNQPQHF.

The chain combines TRBV30 with TRBJ2-3; D is perhaps TRBD2 (6 bases). Germline CDR1 reads GTSNPN; CDR2 reads SVGIG (reference sequence). The CDR3 has 14 residues. V was pared by 7 bases and J by 7 bases, with 21 bases between. This chain's CDR3 is CASVGGTSRYTQYF. In DNA, the CDR3 is TGTGCCTCCGTGGGAGGTACTAGCCGGTATACGCAGTATTTT.

At least ten counts were recorded for this clonotype. The chain recombines TRBV6-2 or TRBV6-3 with TRBJ2-7; either TRBD1 or TRBD2 may supply D (5 bases each). Germline lookup yields CDR1 MNHEY and CDR2 SVGEGT. Trimming took off 4 bases at V and 5 bases at J, with 6 bases between the two ends. CDR3 length: 11 residues. The CDR3 protein is CASSWGNEQYF. The CDR3 nucleotides are TGTGCCAGCAGTTGGGGGAACGAGCAGTACTTC.

V gene TRBV18 combines with J gene TRBJ1-1; 7 bases fit TRBD1. J was trimmed by 2 bases and V by 8 bases; bases with no gene match: 5. Germline V lookup: CDR1 KGHSH, CDR2 LQKENI. The CDR3 covers 13 residues. The CDR3 region is CASTTGRNTEAFF. The CDR3 bases are TGTGCCAGCACGACAGGGCGAAACACTGAAGCTTTCTTT.

Worth noting for this clonotype: Its ends do not fully match the called genes, so a read error is possible. The chain is built from TRBV5-6 and TRBJ1-1; tentatively, D is TRBD1 (5 bases). Germline assignment: CDR1 SGHDT and CDR2 YYEEEE. The CDR3 is 15 residues long. CDR3 region: CASSLGWGMNTQAFF. CDR3 DNA: TGTGCCAGCAGCTTGGGGTGGGGCATGAACACTCAAGCTTTCTTT.

This clonotype was counted ten times or more. This chain joins TRBV29-1 and TRBJ1-2; D gene ambiguous. This CDR3 region has 12 residues. The ends were cut back, 0 bases at V and 4 bases at J, with 6 bases in the middle. Germline values: CDR1 SQVTM, CDR2 ANQGSEA. The CDR3 nucleotides read TGCAGCGTTGAAGACGAGGGCTATGGCTACACCTTC. Translation gives CSVEDEGYGYTF.

The chain links TRBV5-1 to TRBJ2-5; D is uncertain. V lost 2 bases and J 2 bases, leaving 13 bases between the germline ends. Per the germline V gene, CDR1 is SGHRS and CDR2 is YFSETQ. The CDR3 totals 15 residues. CDR3 in amino acids: CASSLLARKQETQYF. The CDR3 DNA follows: TGCGCCAGCAGCTTACTTGCGAGGAAGCAAGAGACCCAGTACTTC.

This clonotype was counted between two and nine times. The chain links TRBV12-3 or TRBV12-4 to TRBJ2-1; D is possibly TRBD1 (7 bases). The germline V and J ends were trimmed by 5 bases and 6 bases, with 20 bases remaining between them. This CDR3 has 16 residues. The CDR3 protein is CASSSRGAVGANEQFF. The CDR3 coding sequence is TGTGCCAGCAGTAGCAGGGGGGCTGTCGGGGCCAATGAGCAGTTCTTC.

This clonotype has more than one count but fewer than ten. The chain carries TRBV9 and TRBJ1-4; no definite D call. Trimming pared 2 bases from V and 0 bases from J, leaving 8 bases between. CDR3 length: 15 amino acids. In germline, CDR1 is SGDLS, CDR2 YYNGEE. CDR3 sequence: CASSVDIATNEKLFF. The CDR3 DNA follows: TGTGCCAGCAGCGTTGACATAGCAACTAATGAAAAACTGTTTTTT.

The J gene is TRBJ1-5, the V gene TRBV6-1; possible D gene TRBD1, 5 bases. The CDR3 contains 15 residues. Germline CDR1 and CDR2: MNHNS and SASEGT. Trimming took off 7 bases at V and 1 base at J, with 14 bases between the two ends. This CDR3 reads CASKGRVVSNQPQHF. CDR3 in DNA: TGTGCCAGCAAGGGCAGGGTCGTAAGCAATCAGCCCCAGCATTTT.

This clonotype was counted between two and nine times. The chain has TRBV6-2 or TRBV6-3 and TRBJ2-7; no definite D call. V dropped 0 bases and J dropped 4 bases, with 16 bases sitting between them. This CDR3 is built from 16 residues. Germline loops: CDR1 MNHEY, CDR2 SVGEGT. As DNA, the CDR3 is TGTGCCAGCAGTTACTCTGCCGTTCACAAAACTTACGAGCAGTACGTC. Encoded protein: CASSYSAVHKTYEQYV.

This clonotype was recorded many times. CDR3 amino acids: CASTRDRGLETQYF. The CDR3 DNA reads TGTGCCAGCACCCGGGACAGGGGGCTTGAGACCCAGTACTTC. The rearrangement links TRBV12-3 or TRBV12-4 to TRBJ2-5; TRBD1 matches at 12 bases. The CDR3 has 14 residues. After removal of 7 bases from V and 5 bases from J, the junction contained 5 bases not matched to a gene.